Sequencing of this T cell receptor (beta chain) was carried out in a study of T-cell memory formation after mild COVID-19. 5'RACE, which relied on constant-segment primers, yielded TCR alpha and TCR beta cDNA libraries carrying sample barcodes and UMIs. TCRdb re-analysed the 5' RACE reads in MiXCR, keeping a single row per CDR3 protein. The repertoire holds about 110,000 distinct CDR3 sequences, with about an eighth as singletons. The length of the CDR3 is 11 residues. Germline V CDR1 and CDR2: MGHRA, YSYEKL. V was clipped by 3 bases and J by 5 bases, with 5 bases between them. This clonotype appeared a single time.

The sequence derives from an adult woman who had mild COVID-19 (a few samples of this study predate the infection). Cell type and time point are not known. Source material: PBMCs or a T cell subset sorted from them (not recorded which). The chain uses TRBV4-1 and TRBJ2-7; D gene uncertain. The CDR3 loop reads CASSHGNEQYF. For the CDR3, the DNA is TGCGCCAGCAGCCATGGGAACGAGCAGTACTTC.